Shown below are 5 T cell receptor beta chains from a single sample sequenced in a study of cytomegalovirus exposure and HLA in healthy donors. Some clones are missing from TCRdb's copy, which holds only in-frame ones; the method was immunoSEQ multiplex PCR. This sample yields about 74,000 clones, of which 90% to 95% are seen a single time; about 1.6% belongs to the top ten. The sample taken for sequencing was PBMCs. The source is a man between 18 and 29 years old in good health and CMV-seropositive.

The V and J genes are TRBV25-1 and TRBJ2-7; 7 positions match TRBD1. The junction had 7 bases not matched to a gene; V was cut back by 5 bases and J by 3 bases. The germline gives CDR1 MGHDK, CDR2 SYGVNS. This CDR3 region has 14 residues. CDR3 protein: CASSPPGQVYEQYF. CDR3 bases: TGTGCCAGCAGTCCCCCCGGACAGGTCTACGAGCAGTACTTC.

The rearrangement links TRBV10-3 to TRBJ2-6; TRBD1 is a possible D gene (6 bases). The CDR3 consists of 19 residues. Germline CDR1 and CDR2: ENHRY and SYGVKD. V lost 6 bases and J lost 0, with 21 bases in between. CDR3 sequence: CAIRSSGGSQNSGANVLTF. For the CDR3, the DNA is TGTGCCATCAGATCAAGTGGGGGCAGCCAAAACTCTGGGGCCAACGTCCTGACTTTC.

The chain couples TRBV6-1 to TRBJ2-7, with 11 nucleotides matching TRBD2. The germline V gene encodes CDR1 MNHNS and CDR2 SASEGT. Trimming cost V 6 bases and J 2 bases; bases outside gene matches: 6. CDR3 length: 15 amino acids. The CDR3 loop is CASSPRLAGPYEQYF. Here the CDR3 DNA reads TGTGCCAGCAGCCCTCGACTAGCGGGACCCTACGAGCAGTACTTC.

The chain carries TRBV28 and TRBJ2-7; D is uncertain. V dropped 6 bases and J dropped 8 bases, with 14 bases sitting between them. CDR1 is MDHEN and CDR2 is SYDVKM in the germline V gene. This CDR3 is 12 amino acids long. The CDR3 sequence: CASSPYSSKQYF. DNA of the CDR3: TGTGCCAGCAGCCCATACTCCTCCAAGCAGTACTTC. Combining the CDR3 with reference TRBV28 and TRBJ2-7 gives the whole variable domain DVKVTQSSRYLVKRTGEKVFLECVQDMDHENMFWYRQDPGLGLRLIYFSYDVKMKEKGDIPEGYSVSREKKERFSLILESASTNQTSMYLCASSPYSSKQYFGPGTRLTVT.

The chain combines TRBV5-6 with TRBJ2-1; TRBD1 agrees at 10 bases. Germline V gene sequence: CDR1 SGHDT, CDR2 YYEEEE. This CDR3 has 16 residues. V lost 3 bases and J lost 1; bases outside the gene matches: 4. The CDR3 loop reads CASSSDRGLSYNEQFF. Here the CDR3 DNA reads TGTGCCAGCAGCTCCGACAGGGGGCTATCCTACAATGAGCAGTTCTTC.